Following are 9 T cell receptor beta chains from one sample sequenced in a study of vaccination effects on CD4 cells after COVID-19. The assay was immunoSEQ multiplex PCR, and TCRdb's table has in-frame clones only and misses some. This table has roughly 55,000 clones, roughly 78% appearing once. CD4+ T cells specific for antigen were expanded with viral peptide pools by the ViraFEST assay before sequencing. Cells that had been cultured for roughly 9 days were the source of isolated CD4+ T cells. Either the BNT162b2 or mRNA-1273 vaccine was given to participants in two doses. The antigens these receptors bind are not known. Sequencing was performed on CD4+ T cells from PBMCs cultured with HCoV-OC43 spike peptides, taken after COVID-19 vaccination. As to subset: HCoV-OC43 spike overlapping peptide pool stimulation. The receptors here all came from a human donor who received a COVID-19 vaccine.

The gene calls are TRBV19 and TRBJ1-5; D unresolved. Germline assignment: CDR1 LNHDA and CDR2 SQIVND (reference sequence). There are 14 residues in the CDR3. Trimming removed 7 bases at V and 2 bases at J, with 12 bases between. CDR3 DNA sequence: TGTGCCAGTACGGTGGGTCACGGCAATCAGCCCCAGCATTTT. Amino acid sequence: CASTVGHGNQPQHF.

This chain joins TRBV27 and TRBJ1-5; D is possibly TRBD1 (5 bases). Trimming left V 6 bases short and J 0 bases short, with 18 bases between. The germline V gene encodes CDR1 MNHEY and CDR2 SMNVEV (reference sequence). The CDR3 consists of 17 residues. CDR3 coding DNA: TGTGCCAGCAGGCCTACAGGCACCGATTATAGCAATCAGCCCCAGCATTTT. This gives the protein CASRPTGTDYSNQPQHF.

This clone was observed a handful of times. V and J are TRBV7-2 and TRBJ2-7; 8 bases line up with TRBD1. CDR1 SGHTA and CDR2 FQGNSA come from the germline V gene. Trimming at V came to 2 bases and at J to 3 bases, leaving 6 bases not matched to a gene. The CDR3 spans 15 residues. The CDR3 nucleotides are TGTGCCAGCAGCTTAAGACAGGGGTCCCTCTACGAGCAGTACGTC. Protein product: CASSLRQGSLYEQYV.

The CDR3: CASFAGDWGNTEAFF. CDR3 nucleotides: TGTGCCAGCTTTGCAGGGGACTGGGGGAACACTGAAGCTTTCTTT. The J gene is TRBJ1-1, the V gene TRBV28; D might be TRBD1 (6 bases). The CDR3 is 15 amino acids. V gave up 8 bases and J gave up 1 base, with 17 bases separating them. The germline gives CDR1 MDHEN, CDR2 SYDVKM.

V gene TRBV5-1 combines with J gene TRBJ1-3, with D uncertain. This CDR3 contains 15 residues. In germline, CDR1 is SGHRS, CDR2 YFSETQ. The V gene lost 0 bases and the J gene lost 0 bases, with 7 bases spanning the gap. The DNA for the CDR3 is TGCGCCAGCAGCTTGGACCGCGTCTCTGGAAACACCATATATTTT. Translation: CASSLDRVSGNTIYF. The full variable domain, rest sourced from reference TRBV5-1 and TRBJ1-3, is KAGVTQTPRYLIKTRGQQVTLSCSPISGHRSVSWYQQTPGQGLQFLFEYFSETQRNKGNFPGRFSGRQFSNSRSEMNVSTLELGDSALYLCASSLDRVSGNTIYFGEGSWLTVV.

The chain combines TRBV4-1 with TRBJ2-5; 11 bases match TRBD1. Germline V gene sequence: CDR1 MGHRA, CDR2 YSYEKL. The CDR3 length is 16 residues. V lost 4 bases and J lost 4; bases outside the gene matches: 8. CDR3: CASSPGDRGFRETQYF. CDR3 in DNA: TGCGCCAGCAGCCCGGGGGACAGGGGGTTTAGAGAGACCCAGTACTTC.

This clone turned up a few times. This chain connects TRBV10-1 to TRBJ1-1; D unclear. This CDR3 contains 15 residues. The V end was cut by 2 bases, the J end by 0 bases, with 10 bases between. From germline, CDR1 is WNHNN and CDR2 SYGVQD (reference sequence). The CDR3 here is CASSESRGVNTEAFF. CDR3 DNA: TGCGCCAGCAGTGAGAGCAGAGGAGTGAACACTGAAGCTTTCTTT.

V and J are TRBV6-4 and TRBJ1-1; D is ambiguous. Deletions cut 2 bases from V and 4 bases from J, with 8 bases between. This CDR3 is 13 amino acids long. Per germline, CDR1 MRHNA and CDR2 SNTAGT. Here the CDR3 reads CASSDISGTEAFF. The CDR3 DNA reads as TGTGCCAGCAGTGACATTTCAGGCACTGAAGCTTTCTTT.

The V call is TRBV5-1, the J call TRBJ2-3, with 8 nucleotides matching TRBD2. CDR3 size: 13 residues. CDR1 is SGHRS and CDR2 is YFSETQ in the germline V gene. The V segment lost 2 bases and the J segment 12 bases; nucleotides outside the gene matches: 8. CDR3 loop: CASSFEVAGRQYF. CDR3 bases: TGCGCCAGCAGCTTTGAAGTAGCGGGGCGACAGTATTTT.